This T cell receptor beta chain was captured in a study of STAT5B mutations in CD4+ large granular lymphocyte leukemia. Germline loops: CDR1 SGHTA, CDR2 FQGNSA. Between the trimmed V and J ends, which lost 1 base and 5 bases, there was a span of 11 bases. The CDR3 has 14 residues. This clone is a singleton in its sample. As yet, its antigen is unknown. Original handling: The detection floor for productive clonotype frequency was 2.59 x 10-5. Repertoires were generated with immunoSEQ multiplex PCR, while TCRdb's copy carries only in-frame clones and drops some. Clone size and V and J calls were adopted from that table, with D and trimming inferred from the DNA. Among 40,000 to 45,000 clones listed, roughly 80% were seen once. Study-wide results and limits: 8/27 top patient clones versus 2/35 control clones were TRBV06-family. About a quarter of private leukemic clonotypes occurred rarely in other patients' non-leukemic repertoires.

This sequence was found in a human donor in good health. This chain links TRBV7-2 with TRBJ2-5; D is ambiguous. Sequences were obtained from CD4+ T cells from blood buffy coats. The DNA of the CDR3 is TGTGCCAGCAGCTTAGATGCAGGCAGGGAGACCCAGTACTTC. Translated: CASSLDAGRETQYF.